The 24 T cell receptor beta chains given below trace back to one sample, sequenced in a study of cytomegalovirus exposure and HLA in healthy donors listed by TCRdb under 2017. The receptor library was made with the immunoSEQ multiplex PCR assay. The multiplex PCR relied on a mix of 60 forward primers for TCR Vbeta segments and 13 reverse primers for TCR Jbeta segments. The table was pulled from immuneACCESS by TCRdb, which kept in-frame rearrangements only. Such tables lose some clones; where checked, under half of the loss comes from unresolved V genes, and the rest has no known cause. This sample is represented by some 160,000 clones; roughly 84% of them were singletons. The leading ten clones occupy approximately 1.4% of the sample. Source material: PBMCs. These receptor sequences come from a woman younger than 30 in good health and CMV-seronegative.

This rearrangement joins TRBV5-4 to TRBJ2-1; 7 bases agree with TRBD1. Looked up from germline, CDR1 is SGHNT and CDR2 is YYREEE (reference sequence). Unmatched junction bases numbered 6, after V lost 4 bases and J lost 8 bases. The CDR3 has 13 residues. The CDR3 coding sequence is TGTGCCAGCAGCCCATGGGACAGCTATGAGCAGTTCTTC. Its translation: CASSPWDSYEQFF.

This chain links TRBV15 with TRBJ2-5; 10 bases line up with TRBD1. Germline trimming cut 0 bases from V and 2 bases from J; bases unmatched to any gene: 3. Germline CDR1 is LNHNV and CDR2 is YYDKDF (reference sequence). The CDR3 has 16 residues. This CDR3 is CATSRERTGGQETQYF. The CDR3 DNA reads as TGTGCCACCAGCAGAGAGAGGACAGGGGGACAAGAGACCCAGTACTTC.

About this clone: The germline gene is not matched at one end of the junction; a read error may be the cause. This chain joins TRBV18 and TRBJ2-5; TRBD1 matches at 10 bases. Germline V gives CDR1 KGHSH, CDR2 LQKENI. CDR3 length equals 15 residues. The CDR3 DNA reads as TGTGCTAGCTCAGTCGGGACAGGGGAGCAAGAGACCCAGTACTTC. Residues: CASSVGTGEQETQYF.

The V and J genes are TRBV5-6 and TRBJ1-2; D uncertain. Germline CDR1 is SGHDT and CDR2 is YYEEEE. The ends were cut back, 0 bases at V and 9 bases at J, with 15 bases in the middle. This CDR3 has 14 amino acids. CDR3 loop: CASSLEAVTSRYTF. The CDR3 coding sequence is TGTGCCAGCAGCTTGGAGGCGGTTACTTCTCGCTACACCTTC.

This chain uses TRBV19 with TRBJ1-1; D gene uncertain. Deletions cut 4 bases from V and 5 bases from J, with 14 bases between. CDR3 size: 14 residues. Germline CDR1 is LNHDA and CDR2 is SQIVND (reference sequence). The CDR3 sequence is CASSTTFFRTEAFF. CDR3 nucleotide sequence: TGTGCCAGTAGTACGACTTTTTTTCGGACTGAAGCTTTCTTT.

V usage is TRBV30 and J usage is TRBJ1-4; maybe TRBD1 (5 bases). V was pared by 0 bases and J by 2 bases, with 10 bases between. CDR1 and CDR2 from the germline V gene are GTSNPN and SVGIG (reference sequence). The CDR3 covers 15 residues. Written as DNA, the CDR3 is TGTGCCTGGAGTGTAATGGGGGGGACTAATGAAAAACTGTTTTTT. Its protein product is CAWSVMGGTNEKLFF.

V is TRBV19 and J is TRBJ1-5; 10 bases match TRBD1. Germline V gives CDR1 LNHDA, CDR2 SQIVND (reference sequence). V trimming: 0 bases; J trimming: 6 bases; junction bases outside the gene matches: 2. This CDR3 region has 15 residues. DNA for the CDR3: TGTGCCAGTAGTATAGAAGGGACAGGGGTTCAGCCCCAGCATTTT. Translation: CASSIEGTGVQPQHF.

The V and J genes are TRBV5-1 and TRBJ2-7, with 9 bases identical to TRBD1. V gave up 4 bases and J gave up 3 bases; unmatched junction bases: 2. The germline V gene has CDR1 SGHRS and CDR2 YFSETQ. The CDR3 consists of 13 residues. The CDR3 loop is CASSAGQGYEQYF. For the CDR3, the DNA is TGCGCCAGCAGCGCGGGACAGGGCTACGAGCAGTACTTC.

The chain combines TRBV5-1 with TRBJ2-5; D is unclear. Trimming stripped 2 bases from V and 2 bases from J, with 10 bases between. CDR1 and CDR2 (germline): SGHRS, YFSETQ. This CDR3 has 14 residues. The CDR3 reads CASSFNPGQETQYF. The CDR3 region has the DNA TGCGCCAGCAGCTTTAACCCCGGGCAAGAGACCCAGTACTTC.

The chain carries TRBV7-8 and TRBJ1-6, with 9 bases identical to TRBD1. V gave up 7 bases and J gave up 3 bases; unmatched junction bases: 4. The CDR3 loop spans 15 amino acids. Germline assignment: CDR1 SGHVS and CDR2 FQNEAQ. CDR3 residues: CASTGTGNYNSPLHF. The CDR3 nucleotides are TGTGCCAGCACCGGGACAGGGAACTATAATTCACCCCTCCACTTT.

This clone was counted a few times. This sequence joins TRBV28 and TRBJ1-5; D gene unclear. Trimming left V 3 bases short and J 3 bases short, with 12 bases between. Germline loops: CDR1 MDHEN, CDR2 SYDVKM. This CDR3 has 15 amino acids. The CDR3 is CASSFPGSANQPQHF. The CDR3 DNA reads TGTGCCAGCAGTTTTCCGGGGAGCGCCAATCAGCCCCAGCATTTT.

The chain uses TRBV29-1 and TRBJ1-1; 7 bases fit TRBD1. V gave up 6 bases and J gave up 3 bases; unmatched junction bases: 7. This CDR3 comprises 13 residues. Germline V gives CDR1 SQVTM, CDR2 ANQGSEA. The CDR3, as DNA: TGCAGCGTCTCGACAGGGATGGACACTGAAGCTTTCTTT. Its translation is CSVSTGMDTEAFF.

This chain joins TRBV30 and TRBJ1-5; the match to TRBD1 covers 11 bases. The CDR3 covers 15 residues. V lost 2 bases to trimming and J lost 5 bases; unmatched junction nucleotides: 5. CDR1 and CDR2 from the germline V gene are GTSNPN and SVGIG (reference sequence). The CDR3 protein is CAWSPGTGGHQPQHF. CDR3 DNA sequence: TGTGCCTGGAGTCCCGGGACAGGGGGTCATCAGCCCCAGCATTTT.

CDR3 nucleotides: TGTGCCATCAGCCCAGACAGGGATGATGGCACTGAAGCTTTCTTT. This sequence encodes CAISPDRDDGTEAFF. The chain combines TRBV10-3 with TRBJ1-1; 7 positions match TRBD1. Germline V gene data show CDR1 as ENHRY and CDR2 as SYGVKD. The CDR3 loop spans 15 amino acids. V lost 6 bases to trimming and J lost 4 bases; unmatched junction nucleotides: 11.

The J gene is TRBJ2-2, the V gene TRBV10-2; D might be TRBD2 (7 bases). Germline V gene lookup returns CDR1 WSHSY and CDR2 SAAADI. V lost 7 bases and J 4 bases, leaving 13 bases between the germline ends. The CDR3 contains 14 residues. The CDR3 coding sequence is TGCGCCAGCAAGGCGGGGGCGGGCACCGGGGAGCTGTTTTTT. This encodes CASKAGAGTGELFF.

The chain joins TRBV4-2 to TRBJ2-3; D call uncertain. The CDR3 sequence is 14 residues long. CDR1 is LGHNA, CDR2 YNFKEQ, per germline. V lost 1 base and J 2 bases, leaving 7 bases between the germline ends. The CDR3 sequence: CASSQATHTDTQYF. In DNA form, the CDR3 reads TGTGCCAGCAGCCAAGCTACCCACACAGATACGCAGTATTTT.

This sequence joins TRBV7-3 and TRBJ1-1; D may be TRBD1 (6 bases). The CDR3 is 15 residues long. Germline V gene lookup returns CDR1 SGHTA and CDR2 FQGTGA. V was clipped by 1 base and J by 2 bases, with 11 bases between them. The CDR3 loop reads CASSLMGTTNTEAFF. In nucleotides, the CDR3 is TGTGCCAGCAGCTTAATGGGGACAACTAACACTGAAGCTTTCTTT.

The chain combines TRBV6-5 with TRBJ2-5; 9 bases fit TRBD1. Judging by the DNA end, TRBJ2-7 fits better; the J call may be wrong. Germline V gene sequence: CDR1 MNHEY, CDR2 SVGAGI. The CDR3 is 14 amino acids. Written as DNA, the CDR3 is TGTGCCAGCAGTACTGGACAGGGGAGCTACGAGCAGTACTTC. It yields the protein CASSTGQGSYEQYF.

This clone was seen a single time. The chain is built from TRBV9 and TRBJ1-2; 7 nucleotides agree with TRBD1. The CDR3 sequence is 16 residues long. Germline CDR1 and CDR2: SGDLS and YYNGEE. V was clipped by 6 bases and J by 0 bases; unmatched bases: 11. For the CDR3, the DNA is TGTGCCAGCAACTCCCTTCGGGACAGAGCTAACTATGGCTACACCTTC. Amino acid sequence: CASNSLRDRANYGYTF. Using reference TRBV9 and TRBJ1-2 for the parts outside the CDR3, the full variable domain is DSGVTQTPKHLITATGQRVTLRCSPRSGDLSVYWYQQSLDQGLQFLIQYYNGEERAKGNILERFSAQQFPDLHSELNLSSLELGDSALYFCASNSLRDRANYGYTFGSGTRLTVV.

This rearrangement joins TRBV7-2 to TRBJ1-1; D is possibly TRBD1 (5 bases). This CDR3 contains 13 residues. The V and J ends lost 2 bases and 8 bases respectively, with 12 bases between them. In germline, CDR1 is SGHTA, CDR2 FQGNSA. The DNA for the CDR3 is TGTGCCAGCAGCTTATTCCCACAGGACGAAGCTTTCTTT. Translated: CASSLFPQDEAFF.

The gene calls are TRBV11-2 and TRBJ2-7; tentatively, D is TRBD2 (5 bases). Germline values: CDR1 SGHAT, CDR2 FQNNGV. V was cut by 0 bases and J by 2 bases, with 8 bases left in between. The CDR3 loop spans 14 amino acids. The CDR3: CASSLEDGTYEQYF. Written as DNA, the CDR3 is TGTGCCAGCAGCTTAGAGGACGGGACCTACGAGCAGTACTTC.

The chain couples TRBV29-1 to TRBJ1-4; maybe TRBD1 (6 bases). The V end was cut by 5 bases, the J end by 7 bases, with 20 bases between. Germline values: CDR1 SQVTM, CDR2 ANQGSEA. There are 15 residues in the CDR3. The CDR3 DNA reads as TGCAGCGTTCCAACAAGGCAGGGGAATGCTGAAAAACTGTTTTTT. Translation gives CSVPTRQGNAEKLFF.

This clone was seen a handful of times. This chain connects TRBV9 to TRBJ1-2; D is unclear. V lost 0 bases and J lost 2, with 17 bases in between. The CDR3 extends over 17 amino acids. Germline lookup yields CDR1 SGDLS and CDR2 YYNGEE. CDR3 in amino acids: CASSVDPLRQMNYGYTF. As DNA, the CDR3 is TGTGCCAGCAGCGTAGACCCCCTCAGGCAGATGAACTATGGCTACACCTTC.

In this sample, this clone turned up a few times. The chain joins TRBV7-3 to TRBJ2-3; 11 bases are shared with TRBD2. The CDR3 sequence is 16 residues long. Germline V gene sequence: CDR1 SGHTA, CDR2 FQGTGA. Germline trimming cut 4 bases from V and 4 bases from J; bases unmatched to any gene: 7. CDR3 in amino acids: CASSSLAGGLADTQYF. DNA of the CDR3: TGTGCCAGCAGCTCGTTAGCGGGGGGGCTGGCAGATACGCAGTATTTT.